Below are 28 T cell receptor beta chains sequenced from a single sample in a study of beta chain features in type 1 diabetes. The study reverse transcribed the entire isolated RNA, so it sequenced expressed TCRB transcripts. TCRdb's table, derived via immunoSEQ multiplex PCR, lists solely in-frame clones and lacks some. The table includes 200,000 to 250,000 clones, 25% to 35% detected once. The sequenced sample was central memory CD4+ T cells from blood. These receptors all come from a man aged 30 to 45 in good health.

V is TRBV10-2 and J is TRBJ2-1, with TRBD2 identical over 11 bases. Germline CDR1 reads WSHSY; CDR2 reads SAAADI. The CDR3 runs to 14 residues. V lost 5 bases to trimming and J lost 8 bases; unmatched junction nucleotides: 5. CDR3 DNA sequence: TGCGCCAGCAGTACGCCTAGCGGGGGGCATGAGCAGTTCTTC. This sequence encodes CASSTPSGGHEQFF.

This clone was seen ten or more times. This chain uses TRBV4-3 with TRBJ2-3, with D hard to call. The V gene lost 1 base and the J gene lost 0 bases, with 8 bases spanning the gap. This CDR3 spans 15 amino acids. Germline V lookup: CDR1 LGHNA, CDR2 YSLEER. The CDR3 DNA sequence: TGCGCCAGCAGCCAAGGAGGTTTCAGCACAGATACGCAGTATTTT. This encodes CASSQGGFSTDTQYF.

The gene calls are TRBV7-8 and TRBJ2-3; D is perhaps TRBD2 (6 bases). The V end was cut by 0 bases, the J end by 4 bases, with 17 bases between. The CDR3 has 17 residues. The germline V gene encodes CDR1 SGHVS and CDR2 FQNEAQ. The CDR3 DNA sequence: TGTGCCAGCAGCTTAGCGTTCCCAGCCGGGGGTTCAGATACGCAGTATTTT. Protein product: CASSLAFPAGGSDTQYF.

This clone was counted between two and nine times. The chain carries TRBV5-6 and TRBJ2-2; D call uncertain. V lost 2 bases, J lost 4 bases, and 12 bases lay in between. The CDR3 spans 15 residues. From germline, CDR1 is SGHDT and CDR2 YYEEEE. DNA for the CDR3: TGTGCCAGCAGCTTTAATCGACAATTCACCGGGGAGCTGTTTTTT. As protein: CASSFNRQFTGELFF.

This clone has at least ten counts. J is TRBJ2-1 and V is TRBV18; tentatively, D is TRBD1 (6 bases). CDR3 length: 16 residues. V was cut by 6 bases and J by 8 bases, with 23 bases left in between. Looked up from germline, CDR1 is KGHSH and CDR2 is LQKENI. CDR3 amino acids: CASSPRQVTVGDEQFF. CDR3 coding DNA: TGTGCCAGCTCGCCTAGACAGGTAACCGTCGGGGATGAGCAGTTCTTC.

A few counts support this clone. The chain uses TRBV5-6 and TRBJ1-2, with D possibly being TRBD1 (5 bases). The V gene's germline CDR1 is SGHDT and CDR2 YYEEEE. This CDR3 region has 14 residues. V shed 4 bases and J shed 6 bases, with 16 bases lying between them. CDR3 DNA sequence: TGTGCCAGCAGCCTGGGACCCCGAACGGATGGCTACACCTTC. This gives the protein CASSLGPRTDGYTF. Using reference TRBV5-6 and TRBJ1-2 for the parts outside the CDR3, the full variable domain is DAGVTQSPTHLIKTRGQQVTLRCSPKSGHDTVSWYQQALGQGPQFIFQYYEEEERQRGNFPDRFSGHQFPNYSSELNVNALLLGDSALYLCASSLGPRTDGYTFGSGTRLTVV.

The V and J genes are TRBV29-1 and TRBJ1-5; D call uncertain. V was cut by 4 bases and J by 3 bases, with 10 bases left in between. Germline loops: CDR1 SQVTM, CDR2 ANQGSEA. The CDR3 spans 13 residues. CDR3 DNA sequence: TGCAGCGTTGTGGACTCCAACAATCAGCCCCAGCATTTT. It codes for CSVVDSNNQPQHF.

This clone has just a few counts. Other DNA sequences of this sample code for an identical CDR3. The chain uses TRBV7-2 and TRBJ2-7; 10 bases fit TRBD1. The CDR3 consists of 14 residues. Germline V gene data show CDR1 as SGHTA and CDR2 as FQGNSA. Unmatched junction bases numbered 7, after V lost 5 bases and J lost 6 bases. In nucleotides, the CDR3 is TGTGCCAGCAGCCCCCGAGGGGACAGGGGCGAGCAGTACTTC. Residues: CASSPRGDRGEQYF.

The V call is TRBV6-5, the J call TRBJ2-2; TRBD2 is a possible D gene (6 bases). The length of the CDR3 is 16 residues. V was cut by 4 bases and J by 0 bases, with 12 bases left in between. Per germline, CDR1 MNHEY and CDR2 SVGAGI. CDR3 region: CASSSLAAPNTGELFF. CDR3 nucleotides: TGTGCCAGCAGTTCCTTAGCGGCCCCGAACACCGGGGAGCTGTTTTTT.

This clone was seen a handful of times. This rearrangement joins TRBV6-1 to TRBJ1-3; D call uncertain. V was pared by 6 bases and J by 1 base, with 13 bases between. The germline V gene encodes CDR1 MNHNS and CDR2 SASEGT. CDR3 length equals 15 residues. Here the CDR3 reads CASRKDPKSGNTIYF. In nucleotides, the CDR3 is TGTGCCAGCAGAAAGGACCCAAAATCTGGAAACACCATATATTTT.

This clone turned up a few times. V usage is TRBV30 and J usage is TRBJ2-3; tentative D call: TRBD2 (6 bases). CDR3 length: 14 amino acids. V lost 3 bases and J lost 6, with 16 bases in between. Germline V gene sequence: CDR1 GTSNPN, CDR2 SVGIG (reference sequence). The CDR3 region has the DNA TGTGCCTGGAGACGATCGGGACTTAGTGATACGCAGTATTTT. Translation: CAWRRSGLSDTQYF.

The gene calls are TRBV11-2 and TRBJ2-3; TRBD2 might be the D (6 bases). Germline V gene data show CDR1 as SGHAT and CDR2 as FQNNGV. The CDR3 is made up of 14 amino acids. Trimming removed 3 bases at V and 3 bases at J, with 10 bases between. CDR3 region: CASSFVGRTDTQYF. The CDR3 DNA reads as TGTGCCAGCAGCTTCGTCGGGAGAACAGATACGCAGTATTTT.

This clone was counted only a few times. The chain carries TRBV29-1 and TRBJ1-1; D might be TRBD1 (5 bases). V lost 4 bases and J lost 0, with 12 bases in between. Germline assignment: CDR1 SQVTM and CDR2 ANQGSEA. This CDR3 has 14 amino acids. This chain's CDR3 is CSVVRNRLNTEAFF. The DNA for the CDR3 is TGCAGCGTTGTGAGGAACAGGCTGAACACTGAAGCTTTCTTT.

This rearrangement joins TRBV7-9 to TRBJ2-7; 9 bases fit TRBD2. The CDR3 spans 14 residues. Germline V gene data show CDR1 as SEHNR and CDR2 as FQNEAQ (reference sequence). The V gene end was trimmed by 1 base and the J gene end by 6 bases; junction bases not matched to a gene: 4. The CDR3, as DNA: TGTGCCAGCAGCTTAGTTAGCGGGAGTCCCGAGCAGTACTTC. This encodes CASSLVSGSPEQYF.

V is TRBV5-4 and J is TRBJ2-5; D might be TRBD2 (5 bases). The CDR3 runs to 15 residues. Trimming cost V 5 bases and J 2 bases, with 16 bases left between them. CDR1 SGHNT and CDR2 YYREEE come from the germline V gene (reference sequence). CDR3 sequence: CASSGKAALQETQYF. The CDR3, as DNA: TGTGCCAGCAGTGGGAAAGCGGCGCTACAAGAGACCCAGTACTTC.

The CDR3 sequence is CASSSTVSGANVLTF. CDR3 DNA: TGTGCCAGCAGTTCCACAGTCTCTGGGGCCAACGTCCTGACTTTC. V usage is TRBV28 and J usage is TRBJ2-6; D gene ambiguous. Germline V gives CDR1 MDHEN, CDR2 SYDVKM. The CDR3 has 15 residues. Trimming shortened V by 4 bases and J by 0 bases, and 7 bases separated the two germline ends.

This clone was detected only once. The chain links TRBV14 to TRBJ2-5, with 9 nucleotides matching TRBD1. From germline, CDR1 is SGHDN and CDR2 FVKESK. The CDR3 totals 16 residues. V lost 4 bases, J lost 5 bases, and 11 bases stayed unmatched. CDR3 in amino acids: CASSLIDLDRGETQYF. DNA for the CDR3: TGTGCCAGCAGCCTAATAGACCTTGACAGGGGGGAGACCCAGTACTTC.

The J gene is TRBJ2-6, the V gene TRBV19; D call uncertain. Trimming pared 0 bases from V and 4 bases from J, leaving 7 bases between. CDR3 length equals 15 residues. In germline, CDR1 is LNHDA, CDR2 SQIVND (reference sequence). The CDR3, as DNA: TGTGCCAGTAGTATAGACCTCCGGGGGGCCAACGTCCTGACTTTC. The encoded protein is CASSIDLRGANVLTF.

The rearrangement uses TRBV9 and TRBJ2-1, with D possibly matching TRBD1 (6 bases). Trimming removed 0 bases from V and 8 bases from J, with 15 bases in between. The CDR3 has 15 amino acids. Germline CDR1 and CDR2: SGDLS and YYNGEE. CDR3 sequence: CASSVGGGPHHEQFF. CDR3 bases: TGTGCCAGCAGCGTAGGAGGGGGACCCCACCATGAGCAGTTCTTC.

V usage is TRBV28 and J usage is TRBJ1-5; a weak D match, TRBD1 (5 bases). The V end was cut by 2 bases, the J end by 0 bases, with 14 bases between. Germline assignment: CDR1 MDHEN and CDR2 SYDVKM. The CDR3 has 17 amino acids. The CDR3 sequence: CASSLHPGGSSNQPQHF. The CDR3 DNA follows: TGTGCCAGCAGTTTACACCCCGGGGGGTCTAGCAATCAGCCCCAGCATTTT.

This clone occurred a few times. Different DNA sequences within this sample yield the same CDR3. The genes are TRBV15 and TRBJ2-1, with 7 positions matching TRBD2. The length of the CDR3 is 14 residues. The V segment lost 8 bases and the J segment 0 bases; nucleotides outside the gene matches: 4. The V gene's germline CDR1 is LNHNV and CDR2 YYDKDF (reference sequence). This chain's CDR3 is CATSGGGSYNEQFF. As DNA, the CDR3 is TGTGCCACCTCTGGCGGGGGCTCCTACAATGAGCAGTTCTTC.

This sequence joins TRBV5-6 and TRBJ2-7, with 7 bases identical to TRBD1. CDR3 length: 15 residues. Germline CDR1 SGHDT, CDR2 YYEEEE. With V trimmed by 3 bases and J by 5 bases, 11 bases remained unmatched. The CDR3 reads CASSSIRGGQNEQYF. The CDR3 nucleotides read TGTGCCAGCAGCTCAATAAGAGGGGGACAGAACGAGCAGTACTTC. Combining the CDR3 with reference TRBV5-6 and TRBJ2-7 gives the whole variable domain DAGVTQSPTHLIKTRGQQVTLRCSPKSGHDTVSWYQQALGQGPQFIFQYYEEEERQRGNFPDRFSGHQFPNYSSELNVNALLLGDSALYLCASSSIRGGQNEQYFGPGTRLTVT.

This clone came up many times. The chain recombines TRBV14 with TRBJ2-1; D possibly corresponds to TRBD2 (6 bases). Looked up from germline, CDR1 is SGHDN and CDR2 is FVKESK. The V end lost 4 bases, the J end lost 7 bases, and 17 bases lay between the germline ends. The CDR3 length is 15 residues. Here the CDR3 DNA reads TGTGCCAGCAGCCCCCGACTAGTCGGGGCGAATGAGCAGTTCTTC. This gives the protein CASSPRLVGANEQFF. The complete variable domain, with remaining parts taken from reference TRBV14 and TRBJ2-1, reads EAGVTQFPSHSVIEKGQTVTLRCDPISGHDNLYWYRRVMGKEIKFLLHFVKESKQDESGMPNNRFLAERTGGTYSTLKVQPAELEDSGVYFCASSPRLVGANEQFFGPGTRLTVL.

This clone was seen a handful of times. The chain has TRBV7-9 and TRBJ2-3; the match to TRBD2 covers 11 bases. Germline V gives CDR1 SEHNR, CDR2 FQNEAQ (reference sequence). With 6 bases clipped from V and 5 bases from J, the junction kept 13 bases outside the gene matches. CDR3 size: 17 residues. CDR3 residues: CASRPKVLAGVRDTQYF. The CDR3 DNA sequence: TGTGCCAGCAGGCCTAAAGTACTAGCGGGAGTCCGAGATACGCAGTATTTT.

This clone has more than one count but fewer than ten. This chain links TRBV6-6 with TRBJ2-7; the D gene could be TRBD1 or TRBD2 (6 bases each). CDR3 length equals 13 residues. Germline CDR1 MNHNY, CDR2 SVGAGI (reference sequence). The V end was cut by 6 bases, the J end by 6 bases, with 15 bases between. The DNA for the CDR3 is TGTGCCAGCAGCCCACTTGGGGGGCGCGAGCAGTACTTC. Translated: CASSPLGGREQYF.

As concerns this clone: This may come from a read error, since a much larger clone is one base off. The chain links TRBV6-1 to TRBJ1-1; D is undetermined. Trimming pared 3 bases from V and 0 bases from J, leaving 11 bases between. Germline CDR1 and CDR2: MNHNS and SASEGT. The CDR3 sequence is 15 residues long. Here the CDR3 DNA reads TGTGCCAGCAGTGAGGTCTGGTGGCTGAACACTGAAGCTTTCTTT. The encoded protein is CASSEVWWLNTEAFF.

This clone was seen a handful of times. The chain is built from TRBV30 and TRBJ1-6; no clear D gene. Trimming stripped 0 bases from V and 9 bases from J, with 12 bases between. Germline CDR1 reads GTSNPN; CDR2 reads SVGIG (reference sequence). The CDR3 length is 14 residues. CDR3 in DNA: TGTGCCTGGAGTGTAGAAATGGCTAGTTCACCCCTCCACTTT. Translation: CAWSVEMASSPLHF.

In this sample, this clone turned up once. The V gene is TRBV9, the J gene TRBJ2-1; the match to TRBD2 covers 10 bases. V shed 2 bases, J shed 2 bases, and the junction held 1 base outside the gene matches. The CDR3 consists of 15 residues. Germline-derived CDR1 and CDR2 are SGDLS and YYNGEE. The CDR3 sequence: CASSVTSGTYNEQFF. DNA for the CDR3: TGTGCCAGCAGCGTCACTAGCGGGACCTACAATGAGCAGTTCTTC.